These 30 T cell receptor beta chains came from one sample sequenced in a study of molecular identifiers for immune sequencing clone quantification. TCRdb ran MiXCR on the PCR reads and lists one entry per CDR3 protein. The table has about 640,000 distinct CDR3 sequences, around 20% seen once; the top ten hold 0.85% to 0.9%. The sequencing sample was made of naive CD8+ T cells from blood, with Jurkat cell RNA spiked in. Stated subset: FACS-sorted CD8+CD4-CCR7+CD45RA+ naive T cells. Every receptor here comes from a human donor in good health. Some libraries in this study had Jurkat cell RNA spiked in.

This clonotype was detected many times. The V call is TRBV4-1, the J call TRBJ2-7; D may be TRBD1 (5 bases). V shed 0 bases and J shed 2 bases, with 11 bases lying between them. The CDR3 length is 15 residues. The germline gives CDR1 MGHRA, CDR2 YSYEKL. The CDR3 loop is CASSQDWQGTYEQYF. The CDR3 DNA is TGCGCCAGCAGCCAAGATTGGCAGGGTACCTACGAGCAGTACTTC.

This chain links TRBV6-6 with TRBJ2-7, with D uncertain. V shed 6 bases and J shed 4 bases, with 7 bases lying between them. The CDR3 is 11 amino acids. Germline V gene lookup returns CDR1 MNHNY and CDR2 SVGAGI (reference sequence). The CDR3 sequence is CASRKQYEQYF. In DNA, the CDR3 is TGTGCCAGCAGGAAACAGTACGAGCAGTACTTC.

This clonotype was seen at least ten times. The chain employs TRBV6-5 and TRBJ2-3, with 9 bases identical to TRBD2. The trim removed 4 bases at V and 5 bases at J, leaving 4 bases unmatched. The CDR3 loop spans 14 amino acids. Germline lookup yields CDR1 MNHEY and CDR2 SVGAGI. The CDR3 here is CASSSSGTRDTQYF. The CDR3 DNA reads as TGTGCCAGCAGTTCTAGCGGGACTAGAGATACGCAGTATTTT.

This clonotype was observed at least ten times. The gene calls are TRBV19 and TRBJ1-2; TRBD1 might be the D (6 bases). CDR1 and CDR2 from the germline V gene are LNHDA and SQIVND (reference sequence). V lost 7 bases and J 6 bases, leaving 15 bases between the germline ends. The CDR3 is 13 residues long. The CDR3 region is CASNIGQLNGYTF. The CDR3 bases are TGTGCCAGTAATATCGGACAGTTAAATGGCTACACCTTC.

This clonotype was recorded many times. The chain uses TRBV5-1 and TRBJ2-7; 7 nucleotides agree with TRBD1. The V and J ends lost 0 bases and 3 bases, in that order; junction bases with no gene match: 12. The germline V gene has CDR1 SGHRS and CDR2 YFSETQ. This CDR3 is 17 amino acids long. Here the CDR3 reads CASSLDPPGQLSYEQYF. DNA of the CDR3: TGCGCCAGCAGCTTGGACCCTCCGGGACAGCTCAGCTACGAGCAGTACTTC.

This chain connects TRBV12-3 or TRBV12-4 to TRBJ1-6; D remains unclear. There are 14 residues in the CDR3. The ends were cut back, 4 bases at V and 7 bases at J, with 11 bases in the middle. The CDR3 protein is CASSSPGANSPLHF. For the CDR3, the DNA is TGTGCCAGCAGTTCGCCGGGAGCCAATTCACCCCTCCACTTT.

Comment on this clonotype: Being one base from a much bigger clone, this may be a read error. The chain uses TRBV7-9 and TRBJ2-4; weak D call: TRBD2 (5 bases). The CDR3 sequence is 12 residues long. Germline CDR1 and CDR2: SEHNR and FQNEAQ (reference sequence). Trimming removed 1 base at V and 10 bases at J, with 8 bases between. The DNA of the CDR3 is TGTGCCAGCAGCTTAGAACAGCGGATTCAGTACTTC. This sequence encodes CASSLEQRIQYF.

This clonotype has at least ten counts. The genes are TRBV28 and TRBJ2-3; 7 bases fit TRBD2. CDR1 and CDR2 (germline): MDHEN, SYDVKM. The V segment lost 4 bases and the J segment 2 bases; nucleotides outside the gene matches: 12. There are 17 residues in the CDR3. CDR3 protein: CASSSPPGLPYTDTQYF. DNA for the CDR3: TGTGCCAGCAGTTCTCCCCCGGGACTACCTTACACAGATACGCAGTATTTT.

There are a few counts of this clonotype. The rearrangement uses TRBV11-2 and TRBJ2-5, with D possibly matching TRBD1 (6 bases). Trimming cost V 2 bases and J 5 bases, with 15 bases left between them. The CDR3 spans 15 residues. Germline CDR1 is SGHAT and CDR2 is FQNNGV. CDR3 bases: TGTGCCAGCAGCTTAACAGGGTCCTTTGGGGAGACCCAGTACTTC. It encodes CASSLTGSFGETQYF.

This clonotype was found a few times. V and J are TRBV19 and TRBJ2-3; 8 bases line up with TRBD1. The germline CDR1 and CDR2 sequences are LNHDA and SQIVND (reference sequence). V lost 6 bases to trimming and J lost 2 bases; unmatched junction nucleotides: 16. The CDR3 contains 18 residues. The CDR3 region is CASRPGTGRFRATDTQYF. Here the CDR3 DNA reads TGTGCCAGTAGGCCCGGGACAGGCCGCTTTAGGGCCACAGATACGCAGTATTTT.

This clonotype was seen ten or more times. This chain joins TRBV20-1 and TRBJ2-7; D is perhaps TRBD1 or TRBD2 (5 bases each). This CDR3 spans 12 amino acids. Trimming removed 3 bases at V and 5 bases at J, with 11 bases between. Germline loops: CDR1 DFQATT, CDR2 SNEGSKA (reference sequence). The CDR3 spells CSARRGWDEQYF. The CDR3 DNA follows: TGCAGTGCTAGGAGGGGTTGGGACGAGCAGTACTTC.

Ten or more counts support this clonotype. J is TRBJ2-7 and V is TRBV30, with 7 bases aligning to TRBD1. V gave up 1 base and J gave up 5 bases; unmatched junction bases: 5. The germline CDR1 and CDR2 sequences are GTSNPN and SVGIG (reference sequence). CDR3 size: 13 residues. The CDR3 DNA sequence: TGTGCCTGGAGTGAGACAGGGTTGGACGAGCAGTACTTC. Translation: CAWSETGLDEQYF.

This clonotype was seen ten or more times. J is TRBJ1-5 and V is TRBV6-6; D unresolved. CDR1 is MNHNY and CDR2 is SVGAGI in the germline V gene (reference sequence). The CDR3 totals 14 residues. V gave up 5 bases and J gave up 5 bases, with 13 bases separating them. The CDR3 DNA follows: TGTGCCAGCAGTACCAGGACGCTGGATCAGCCCCAGCATTTT. Translating gives CASSTRTLDQPQHF.

Regarding this clonotype: This could be a read error, since a much larger clone is one nucleotide away. The conserved phenylalanine or tryptophan normally closing the CDR3 is absent here, so this likely arose from a read error. The CDR3 DNA reads as TGTGCCAGCAGCCAATATGAGGTAACGGGGATTGAGCAGTTCATC. Translated: CASSQYEVTGIEQFI. The chain couples TRBV16 to TRBJ2-1; D is possibly TRBD2 (5 bases). The CDR3 totals 15 residues. Germline V gives CDR1 KGHSY, CDR2 FQNENV. The ends were cut back, 1 base at V and 9 bases at J, with 16 bases in the middle.

This clonotype was observed many times. The chain links TRBV3-1 to TRBJ1-4; 12 positions agree with TRBD1. This CDR3 contains 17 residues. V dropped 5 bases and J dropped 10; count of bases not matched to a gene: 14. CDR1 is LGHDT, CDR2 YNNKEL, per germline (reference sequence). In DNA, the CDR3 is TGTGCCAGCAGCGGGACAGGGGGCGAATGGATGGGGCGAAAACTGTTTTTT. Residues: CASSGTGGEWMGRKLFF.

This clonotype was seen ten or more times. The J gene is TRBJ1-1, the V gene TRBV28; a possible D gene is TRBD1 (6 bases). V was cut by 4 bases and J by 5 bases, with 20 bases left in between. There are 16 residues in the CDR3. The V gene's germline CDR1 is MDHEN and CDR2 SYDVKM. CDR3 in amino acids: CASSSSSGGRGTEAFF. The CDR3 nucleotides are TGTGCCAGCAGTTCGTCTTCGGGGGGGCGAGGGACTGAAGCTTTCTTT.

As concerns this clonotype: This may come from a read error, since a much larger clone is one base off. The V gene is TRBV6-2 or TRBV6-3, the J gene TRBJ2-7; TRBD1 aligns across 11 bases. The CDR3 loop spans 16 amino acids. J lost 9 bases, V lost 6 bases, and 16 bases had no gene match. Germline CDR1 reads MNHEY; CDR2 reads SVGEGT. The CDR3 sequence is CASRSLAGTGGNGQYF. CDR3 coding DNA: TGTGCCAGCAGGAGCCTCGCCGGGACAGGGGGTAACGGGCAGTACTTC.

As concerns this clonotype: A read error is possible here, since a much larger clone lies one base away. The rearrangement joins TRBV15 to TRBJ1-5; 10 bases agree with TRBD1. Germline V lookup: CDR1 LNHNV, CDR2 YYDKDF (reference sequence). This CDR3 comprises 15 residues. The CDR3 DNA follows: TGTGCCACCAGCTCAGACAGGGGGCGAGGTAGGCCCCGGCATTTT. This gives the protein CATSSDRGRGRPRHF.

This clonotype was seen just once. The junction and the germline gene differ at one end; a read error may be behind it. V usage is TRBV7-9 and J usage is TRBJ2-7; D call uncertain. Germline assignment: CDR1 SEHNR and CDR2 FQNEAQ (reference sequence). This CDR3 has 13 amino acids. CDR3 loop: CASSSETQYEKYF. The CDR3 DNA sequence: TGTGCCAGCAGCTCCGAGACTCAATACGAGAAGTACTTC. The whole variable domain, filled in from reference TRBV7-9 and TRBJ2-7, reads DTGVSQNPRHKITKRGQNVTFRCDPISEHNRLYWYRQTLGQGPEFLTYFQNEAQLEKSRLLSDRFSAERPKGSFSTLEIQRTEQGDSAMYLCASSSETQYEKYFGPGTRLTVT.

A word on this clonotype: A single base separates this from a much larger clone, so it may be a read error. This chain joins TRBV9 and TRBJ1-3; 9 bases align to TRBD1. The CDR3 length is 15 residues. CDR1 SGDLS and CDR2 YYNGEE come from the germline V gene. CDR3 amino acids: CASSVGTGDENTMYF. The CDR3 DNA is TGTGCCAGCAGCGTAGGGACAGGGGATGAAAACACCATGTATTTT.

Only a few counts were recorded for this clonotype. V usage is TRBV18 and J usage is TRBJ2-7, with 8 bases matching TRBD2. This CDR3 has 15 amino acids. Germline loops: CDR1 KGHSH, CDR2 LQKENI. With V trimmed by 3 bases and J by 2 bases, 6 bases remained unmatched. CDR3 protein: CASSPGRVDPYEQYF. CDR3 in DNA: TGTGCCAGCTCACCCGGGAGGGTAGATCCCTACGAGCAGTACTTC.

This chain connects TRBV6-2 or TRBV6-3 to TRBJ2-4; 9 bases agree with TRBD2. The CDR3 is made up of 17 amino acids. The germline gives CDR1 MNHEY, CDR2 SVGEGT. J gave up 0 bases and V 11 bases, and 14 bases lay outside the gene matches. CDR3 residues: CAGLAGALTLAKNIQYF. The CDR3 DNA follows: TGTGCCGGTTTAGCGGGGGCCCTTACACTAGCCAAAAACATTCAGTACTTC.

This clonotype came up many times. The chain carries TRBV10-3 and TRBJ2-3; 8 nucleotides align to TRBD1. The V and J ends lost 2 bases and 1 base, in that order; junction bases with no gene match: 11. The CDR3 covers 18 residues. In germline, CDR1 is ENHRY, CDR2 SYGVKD. CDR3 bases: TGTGCCATCAGTGAGCCCGAAGGTTTGGGACAGGGCACAGATACGCAGTATTTT. Protein sequence: CAISEPEGLGQGTDTQYF.

This clonotype was detected only a few times. The rearrangement joins TRBV27 to TRBJ2-5; D unresolved. The CDR3 extends over 14 amino acids. Trimming took 7 bases from V and 5 from J, leaving 17 bases between them. From germline, CDR1 is MNHEY and CDR2 SMNVEV (reference sequence). CDR3 sequence reads: CASTVAWVGETQYF. For the CDR3, the DNA is TGTGCCAGCACCGTAGCATGGGTGGGTGAGACCCAGTACTTC.

This clonotype was counted many times. This sequence joins TRBV29-1 and TRBJ2-3; 12 bases map to TRBD2. Germline CDR1 SQVTM, CDR2 ANQGSEA. J was trimmed by 0 bases and V by 8 bases; bases with no gene match: 9. The CDR3 sequence is 16 residues long. The CDR3 here is CSTTSGRRASTDTQYF. Written as DNA, the CDR3 is TGCAGCACAACTAGCGGGAGGCGGGCTAGCACAGATACGCAGTATTTT.

This clonotype was seen at least ten times. The V gene is TRBV2, the J gene TRBJ1-1; no reliable D call. V lost 2 bases, J lost 3 bases, and 13 bases lay in between. Germline CDR1 reads SNHLY; CDR2 reads FYNNEI. The CDR3 totals 15 residues. CDR3 coding DNA: TGTGCCAGCAGTGAAACATTCATCTCGGACACTGAAGCTTTCTTT. Its protein product is CASSETFISDTEAFF.

This clonotype was recorded many times. The chain links TRBV5-1 to TRBJ2-7; D gene ambiguous. The CDR3 loop spans 14 amino acids. Germline assignment: CDR1 SGHRS and CDR2 YFSETQ. Trimming left V 1 base short and J 4 bases short, with 12 bases between. The CDR3 loop is CASSLIEQKYEQYF. For the CDR3, the DNA is TGCGCCAGCAGCTTGATTGAACAGAAATACGAGCAGTACTTC.

This clonotype turned up a few times. The rearrangement links TRBV13 to TRBJ2-3; 8 positions agree with TRBD1. Germline assignment: CDR1 PRHDT and CDR2 FYEKMQ (reference sequence). The length of the CDR3 is 16 residues. The V segment lost 1 base and the J segment 2 bases; nucleotides outside the gene matches: 5. The CDR3: CASSLAVQGVTDTQYF. Written as DNA, the CDR3 is TGTGCCAGCAGCTTAGCGGTACAGGGGGTCACAGATACGCAGTATTTT.

This clonotype was recorded a few times. This chain uses TRBV7-9 with TRBJ2-1; D may match TRBD1 or TRBD2 (5 bases each). The V end was cut by 1 base, the J end by 7 bases, with 11 bases between. Germline assignment: CDR1 SEHNR and CDR2 FQNEAQ (reference sequence). The CDR3 spans 14 residues. DNA for the CDR3: TGTGCCAGCAGCTTAGACGGGACCGAGAATGAGCAGTTCTTC. Its protein is CASSLDGTENEQFF.

This clonotype was seen a handful of times. The chain joins TRBV4-3 to TRBJ2-7, with 10 nucleotides matching TRBD2. J was trimmed by 3 bases and V by 2 bases; bases with no gene match: 4. Germline V gives CDR1 LGHNA, CDR2 YSLEER. CDR3 length: 15 amino acids. CDR3 residues: CASSQKLAGGYEQYF. In DNA, the CDR3 is TGCGCCAGCAGCCAAAAATTAGCGGGAGGCTACGAGCAGTACTTC.